Sequencing of this T cell receptor beta chain was carried out in a study of CD8 T cells in Susac syndrome. There are 12 residues in the CDR3. After removal of 10 bases from V and 6 bases from J, the junction contained 6 bases not matched to a gene. Per the germline V gene, CDR1 is MNHNY and CDR2 is SVGAGI (reference sequence). When the RNA was reverse transcribed, random hexamers were used with an input of about 0.5 to 1 ug. TCRdb used MiXCR to reprocess the immunoSEQ multiplex PCR reads, holding one entry per CDR3 protein. The sample records 95,000 to 150,000 distinct CDR3 sequences, 94% being singletons.

This sequence originates from a human donor in good health. The J gene is TRBJ1-2, the V gene TRBV6-6; 9 bases map to TRBD1. The sample was CD4+ T cells from PBMCs. In DNA form, the CDR3 reads TGTGCCATACAGGGGGCGAAGAATGGCTACACCTTC. This translates into CAIQGAKNGYTF.